Presented here are 31 T cell receptor beta chains from one specimen sequenced in a study of CD8 T cells in ankylosing spondylitis. Study-level findings and limits: Made up of eight highly homologous variants, a TCR beta motif appeared characteristic of ankylosing spondylitis blood.

TCRdb analysed the 5' RACE reads with MiXCR anew, one entry per CDR3 protein. The table includes 700,000 to 1,000,000 distinct CDR3 sequences, about 12% detected once. The antigens these receptors bind are not known. Sequences were obtained from blood, either unsorted or a sorted T cell fraction (not recorded which). The receptors were sampled from a male donor with ankylosing spondylitis.

This clonotype was picked up many times. The rearrangement uses TRBV7-8 and TRBJ1-1, with TRBD1 identical over 7 bases. V lost 3 bases, J lost 7 bases, and 5 bases stayed unmatched. The CDR3 has 13 amino acids. The germline V gene encodes CDR1 SGHVS and CDR2 FQNEAQ. CDR3 sequence reads: CASSFTGEVEAFF. In nucleotides, the CDR3 is TGTGCCAGCAGCTTCACAGGGGAAGTTGAAGCTTTCTTT. Full variable domain (remainder filled in from reference TRBV7-8 and TRBJ1-1): GAGVSQSPRYKVAKRGQDVALRCDPISGHVSLFWYQQALGQGPEFLTYFQNEAQLDKSGLPSDRFFAERPEGSVSTLKIQRTQQEDSAVYLCASSFTGEVEAFFGQGTRLTVV.

The V and J genes are TRBV6-1 and TRBJ1-6, with TRBD1 matching over 7 bases. CDR1 is MNHNS, CDR2 SASEGT, per germline. The CDR3 is made up of 15 amino acids. J was trimmed by 0 bases and V by 6 bases; bases with no gene match: 2. CDR3 DNA sequence: TGTGCCAGCAGGGGACAGAGCTCCTATAATTCACCCCTCCACTTT. Its protein product is CASRGQSSYNSPLHF.

This clonotype was recorded at least ten times. The rearrangement links TRBV5-1 to TRBJ1-1, with 10 nucleotides matching TRBD1. Germline CDR1 and CDR2: SGHRS and YFSETQ. The CDR3 loop spans 13 amino acids. V was clipped by 0 bases and J by 8 bases; unmatched bases: 1. The CDR3 spells CASSLETGGEAFF. The CDR3, as DNA: TGCGCCAGCAGCTTGGAGACAGGGGGCGAAGCTTTCTTT.

The rearrangement joins TRBV6-1 to TRBJ1-2, with D unclear. Germline-derived CDR1 and CDR2 are MNHNS and SASEGT. The CDR3 has 14 amino acids. V was pared by 4 bases and J by 2 bases, with 11 bases between. The CDR3 sequence: CASSAAGTNYGYTF. In nucleotides, the CDR3 is TGTGCCAGCAGTGCGGCCGGTACAAACTATGGCTACACCTTC.

This clonotype was counted at least ten times. The V gene is TRBV29-1, the J gene TRBJ1-2; a possible D gene is TRBD1 (6 bases). This CDR3 comprises 15 residues. Germline CDR1 and CDR2: SQVTM and ANQGSEA. The V end lost 6 bases, the J end lost 3 bases, and 20 bases lay between the germline ends. DNA of the CDR3: TGCAGCGTCTCAATGGGGGCCTCGAGGGACTATGGCTACACCTTC. Translation gives CSVSMGASRDYGYTF.

This clonotype was seen more than once but under ten times. The chain is built from TRBV19 and TRBJ2-3; TRBD2 aligns across 8 bases. With V trimmed by 8 bases and J by 3 bases, 10 bases remained unmatched. Germline CDR1 is LNHDA and CDR2 is SQIVND (reference sequence). This CDR3 spans 15 amino acids. The CDR3 DNA reads TGTGCCAGTTCTAGCGGGCCCTGGAGTACAGATACGCAGTATTTT. It codes for CASSSGPWSTDTQYF.

This clonotype was observed at least ten times. The chain carries TRBV5-1 and TRBJ1-2; maybe TRBD1 (5 bases). There are 14 residues in the CDR3. CDR1 is SGHRS, CDR2 YFSETQ, per germline. V gave up 0 bases and J gave up 2 bases, with 8 bases separating them. The CDR3 region is CASSLEAGNYGYTF. In DNA form, the CDR3 reads TGCGCCAGCAGCTTGGAAGCAGGGAACTATGGCTACACCTTC.

The CDR3 sequence: CARDGTGNYEQYF. In nucleotides, the CDR3 is TGTGCCCGCGACGGGACAGGCAACTACGAGCAGTACTTC. V and J are TRBV21-1 and TRBJ2-7; TRBD1, as called in the table, went unchecked against the DNA. TRBV21-1 is tagged as a pseudogene. The CDR3 is 13 amino acids.

This clonotype was counted only a few times. The rearrangement uses TRBV20-1 and TRBJ2-1, with 7 bases identical to TRBD2. Germline V gene sequence: CDR1 DFQATT, CDR2 SNEGSKA (reference sequence). The CDR3 has 17 amino acids. Trimming removed 4 bases from V and 3 bases from J; junction bases left unmatched: 15. CDR3 DNA: TGCAGTGCTAAAGTGGGGGAGGGTCGCGGGAGCTACAATGAGCAGTTCTTC. It codes for CSAKVGEGRGSYNEQFF.

The V gene is TRBV20-1, the J gene TRBJ2-7; the D is unclear. Looked up from germline, CDR1 is DFQATT and CDR2 is SNEGSKA (reference sequence). V was trimmed by 5 bases and J by 5 bases, leaving 16 bases between them. CDR3 size: 13 residues. The CDR3 DNA sequence: TGCAGTGCTCCTTGGCCGGGTAACAACGAGCAGTACTTC. This encodes CSAPWPGNNEQYF.

The chain carries TRBV20-1 and TRBJ2-1; TRBD2 agrees at 10 bases. CDR1 and CDR2 from the germline V gene are DFQATT and SNEGSKA (reference sequence). Losses at the gene ends were 1 base for V and 2 bases for J; bases not matched to a gene: 5. The length of the CDR3 is 16 residues. The DNA for the CDR3 is TGCAGTGCTAGAGGTTTTGGGACTAGCGCCTACAATGAGCAGTTCTTC. It translates to CSARGFGTSAYNEQFF.

J is TRBJ1-6 and V is TRBV28; 8 bases are a match to TRBD1. Germline lookup yields CDR1 MDHEN and CDR2 SYDVKM. J was trimmed by 11 bases and V by 7 bases; bases with no gene match: 10. The CDR3 is made up of 14 amino acids. CDR3 nucleotides: TGTGCCAGCAAAGCCGGGACAGGATATCCACCCCTCCACTTT. Translation: CASKAGTGYPPLHF. The complete variable domain, with remaining parts taken from reference TRBV28 and TRBJ1-6, reads DVKVTQSSRYLVKRTGEKVFLECVQDMDHENMFWYRQDPGLGLRLIYFSYDVKMKEKGDIPEGYSVSREKKERFSLILESASTNQTSMYLCASKAGTGYPPLHFGNGTRLTVT.

The chain combines TRBV4-3 with TRBJ2-7; 10 positions agree with TRBD1. The CDR3 sequence is 16 residues long. Germline lookup yields CDR1 LGHNA and CDR2 YSLEER. With 1 base clipped from V and 6 bases from J, the junction kept 9 bases outside the gene matches. The CDR3 loop is CASSQGGGDRGGEQYF. The CDR3 region has the DNA TGCGCCAGCAGCCAAGGGGGCGGGGACAGGGGAGGCGAGCAGTACTTC.

V gene TRBV20-1 combines with J gene TRBJ2-3, with TRBD2 matching 9 bases. With V trimmed by 1 base and J by 3 bases, 5 bases remained unmatched. Germline V gene sequence: CDR1 DFQATT, CDR2 SNEGSKA (reference sequence). The length of the CDR3 is 15 residues. The CDR3 coding sequence is TGCAGTGCTAGAGGACCAAGCGGGAGGACAGATACGCAGTATTTT. Translating gives CSARGPSGRTDTQYF.

This clonotype was seen many times. The V and J genes are TRBV7-9 and TRBJ2-1; 13 nucleotides agree with TRBD2. The CDR3 covers 15 residues. CDR1 SEHNR and CDR2 FQNEAQ come from the germline V gene (reference sequence). After removal of 5 bases from V and 7 bases from J, the junction contained 5 bases not matched to a gene. In DNA form, the CDR3 reads TGTGCCAGCAGCCTTCCGGGACTAGCGGGAAATGAGCAGTTCTTC. Protein: CASSLPGLAGNEQFF.

This clonotype was detected a few times. The chain carries TRBV5-4 and TRBJ2-7, with 7 nucleotides matching TRBD1. The CDR3 has 14 residues. Germline V gives CDR1 SGHNT, CDR2 YYREEE (reference sequence). Losses at the gene ends were 4 bases for V and 3 bases for J; bases not matched to a gene: 7. The chain's CDR3 is CASSVPGQNYEQYF. DNA for the CDR3: TGTGCCAGCAGCGTTCCGGGACAGAACTACGAGCAGTACTTC.

The chain's CDR3 is CASSLATTGKKQAFF. CDR3 nucleotide sequence: TGTGCCAGCAGCTTAGCGACGACAGGGAAAAAGCAAGCTTTCTTT. The chain joins TRBV7-9 to TRBJ1-1; 7 positions match TRBD1. V trimming: 0 bases; J trimming: 9 bases; junction bases outside the gene matches: 10. From germline, CDR1 is SEHNR and CDR2 FQNEAQ (reference sequence). The CDR3 spans 15 residues.

This clonotype was seen many times. The CDR3, as DNA: TGTGCCAGCAGTTTCAGGATGGGGGGCACTGAAGCTTTCTTT. It is translated as CASSFRMGGTEAFF. The gene calls are TRBV6-4 and TRBJ1-1; D may be TRBD1 (5 bases). The V gene lost 5 bases and the J gene lost 4 bases, with 14 bases spanning the gap. This CDR3 is 14 amino acids long. The germline gives CDR1 MRHNA, CDR2 SNTAGT.

In this sample, this clonotype turned up a few times. The chain employs TRBV7-6 and TRBJ2-3; D ambiguous. The germline V gene has CDR1 SGHVS and CDR2 FNYEAQ. Trimming removed 5 bases from V and 8 bases from J, with 11 bases in between. This CDR3 region has 12 residues. CDR3: CASSLRLGTQYF. The CDR3 nucleotides are TGTGCCAGCAGCCTACGACTGGGTACGCAGTATTTT.

The chain has TRBV11-2 and TRBJ1-4, with 8 nucleotides matching TRBD1. The CDR3 sequence is 13 residues long. Germline lookup yields CDR1 SGHAT and CDR2 FQNNGV. Unmatched junction bases numbered 2, after V lost 5 bases and J lost 6 bases. The CDR3 region has the DNA TGTGCCAGCAGCGCGGACAGGGATGAAAAACTGTTTTTT. Translation gives CASSADRDEKLFF.

This clonotype was seen a handful of times. This chain connects TRBV27 to TRBJ1-2; 7 bases fit TRBD1. This CDR3 contains 15 residues. After removal of 3 bases from V and 3 bases from J, the junction contained 7 bases not matched to a gene. Germline lookup yields CDR1 MNHEY and CDR2 SMNVEV (reference sequence). The CDR3 here is CASSFRDSDYYGYTF. In nucleotides, the CDR3 is TGTGCCAGCAGTTTCCGGGACAGCGACTACTATGGCTACACCTTC.

This clonotype was found a few times. The chain combines TRBV5-1 with TRBJ2-5; possibly TRBD2 for D (6 bases). V lost 3 bases to trimming and J lost 5 bases, with 14 bases between them. Germline V CDR1 and CDR2: SGHRS, YFSETQ. The CDR3 spans 14 residues. CDR3: CASSSGELEETQYF. The CDR3 DNA reads as TGCGCCAGCAGCTCGGGAGAGCTGGAGGAGACCCAGTACTTC.

CDR3 amino acids: CASSQISSRRLFF. In nucleotides, the CDR3 is TGTGCCAGCAGCCAAATAAGTTCCAGAAGACTGTTTTTT. This chain joins TRBV3-1 and TRBJ1-4; D gene ambiguous. The V and J ends lost 2 bases and 13 bases respectively, with 14 bases between them. The CDR3 is 13 amino acids. In germline, CDR1 is LGHDT, CDR2 YNNKEL (reference sequence).

This clonotype occurred many times. The chain has TRBV7-2 and TRBJ2-7; 11 bases align to TRBD2. This CDR3 region has 16 residues. V lost 1 base and J lost 2; bases outside the gene matches: 4. CDR1 and CDR2 from the germline V gene are SGHTA and FQGNSA. The CDR3 loop is CASSLVVTSGTYEQYF. The CDR3 nucleotides read TGTGCCAGCAGCTTAGTGGTGACTAGCGGGACCTACGAGCAGTACTTC.

Regarding this clonotype: Germline is not matched at one junction end, which may reflect a read error. The chain carries TRBV5-5 and TRBJ1-6; 10 bases line up with TRBD1. Germline-derived CDR1 and CDR2 are SGHKS and YYEKEE (reference sequence). There are 17 residues in the CDR3. CDR3: CAISLVPGGTGVSPLHF. Here the CDR3 DNA reads TGTGCCATCAGCTTGGTCCCGGGGGGGACAGGGGTTTCACCCCTCCACTTT.

This clonotype was observed at least ten times. The chain links TRBV20-1 to TRBJ2-2, with unresolved D. Trimming removed 6 bases from V and 8 bases from J, with 13 bases in between. The CDR3 extends over 12 amino acids. Germline CDR1 is DFQATT and CDR2 is SNEGSKA (reference sequence). CDR3 amino acids: CSAAPFWGELFF. CDR3 coding DNA: TGCAGTGCGGCCCCTTTTTGGGGGGAGCTGTTTTTT.

This clonotype has ten or more counts. J is TRBJ2-3 and V is TRBV7-2, with TRBD2 matching 8 bases. Trimming removed 3 bases from V and 1 base from J; junction bases left unmatched: 3. CDR3 length equals 15 residues. Germline loops: CDR1 SGHTA, CDR2 FQGNSA. The DNA for the CDR3 is TGTGCCAGCAGCTTTGCAGCGGGAGGCACAGATACGCAGTATTTT. Amino acid sequence: CASSFAAGGTDTQYF. The whole variable domain, remainder taken from reference TRBV7-2 and TRBJ2-3, is GAGVSQSPSNKVTEKGKDVELRCDPISGHTALYWYRQSLGQGLEFLIYFQGNSAPDKSGLPSDRFSAERTGGSVSTLTIQRTQQEDSAVYLCASSFAAGGTDTQYFGPGTRLTVL.

This clonotype was recorded a few times. The junction departs from germline at one end; a sequencing error may be responsible. This chain joins TRBV27 and TRBJ2-3, with 10 bases matching TRBD2. Germline V CDR1 and CDR2: MNHEY, SMNVEV (reference sequence). The CDR3 loop spans 16 amino acids. The CDR3 DNA reads as TGTGCCAGCAGTCCCTTCGCTAGCGGGGGCACACATACGCAGTATTTT. It specifies CASSPFASGGTHTQYF.

The chain employs TRBV20-1 and TRBJ2-7; the D is unclear. Germline loops: CDR1 DFQATT, CDR2 SNEGSKA (reference sequence). Trimming stripped 4 bases from V and 0 bases from J, with 13 bases between. This CDR3 is built from 14 residues. The CDR3, as DNA: TGCAGTGCTACAAGGGCAGGATCCTCCTACGAGCAGTACTTC. It is translated as CSATRAGSSYEQYF.

This clonotype has more than one count but fewer than ten. J is TRBJ2-7 and V is TRBV7-2; 7 positions match TRBD2. This CDR3 is 14 amino acids long. Trimming removed 3 bases from V and 3 bases from J; junction bases left unmatched: 5. CDR1 SGHTA and CDR2 FQGNSA come from the germline V gene. The CDR3 loop is CASSLRGRFYEQYF. Written as DNA, the CDR3 is TGTGCCAGCAGCTTGCGGGGGAGGTTCTACGAGCAGTACTTC.

This clonotype has more than one count but fewer than ten. The chain couples TRBV11-3 to TRBJ2-5; maybe TRBD1 (5 bases). The CDR3 is made up of 13 amino acids. The V and J ends lost 4 bases and 7 bases respectively, with 13 bases between them. The germline V gene has CDR1 SGHNT and CDR2 YENEEA. The DNA of the CDR3 is TGTGCCAGCAGCTCTGGGGCCTTGGGGACCCAGTACTTC. This encodes CASSSGALGTQYF.